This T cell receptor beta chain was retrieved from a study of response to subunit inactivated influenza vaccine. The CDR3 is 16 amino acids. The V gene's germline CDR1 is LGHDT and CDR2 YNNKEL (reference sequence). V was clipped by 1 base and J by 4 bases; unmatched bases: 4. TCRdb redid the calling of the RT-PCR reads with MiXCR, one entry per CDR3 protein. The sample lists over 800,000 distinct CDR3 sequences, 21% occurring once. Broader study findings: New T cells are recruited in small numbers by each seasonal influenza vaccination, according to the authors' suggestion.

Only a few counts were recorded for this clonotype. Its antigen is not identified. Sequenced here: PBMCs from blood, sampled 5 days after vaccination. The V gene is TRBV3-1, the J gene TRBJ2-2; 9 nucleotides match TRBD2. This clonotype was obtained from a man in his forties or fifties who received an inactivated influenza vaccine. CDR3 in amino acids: CASSQASGKGTGELFF. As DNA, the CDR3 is TGTGCCAGCAGCCAAGCTAGCGGGAAGGGCACCGGGGAGCTGTTTTTT. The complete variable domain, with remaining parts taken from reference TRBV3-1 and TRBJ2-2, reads DTAVSQTPKYLVTQMGNDKSIKCEQNLGHDTMYWYKQDSKKFLKIMFSYNNKELIINETVPNRFSPKSPDKAHLNLHINSLELGDSAVYFCASSQASGKGTGELFFGEGSRLTVL.